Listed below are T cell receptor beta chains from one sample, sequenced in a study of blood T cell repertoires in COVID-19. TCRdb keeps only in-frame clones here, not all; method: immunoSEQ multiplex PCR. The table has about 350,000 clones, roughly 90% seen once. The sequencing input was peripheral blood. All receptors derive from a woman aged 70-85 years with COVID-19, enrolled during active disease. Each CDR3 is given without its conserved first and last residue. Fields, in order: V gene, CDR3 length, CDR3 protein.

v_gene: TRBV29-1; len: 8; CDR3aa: SVEKGQIN
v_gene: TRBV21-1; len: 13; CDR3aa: ASSKWGRILYEQY
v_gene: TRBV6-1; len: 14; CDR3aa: ASSGTGGTYNSPLH
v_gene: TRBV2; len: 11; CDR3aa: ASERQGPYEQY
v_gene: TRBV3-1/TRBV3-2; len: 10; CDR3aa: ASSQYSYEQY
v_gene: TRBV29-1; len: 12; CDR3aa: SVGGQGGNYGYT
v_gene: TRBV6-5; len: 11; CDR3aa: ASSRDLEETQY
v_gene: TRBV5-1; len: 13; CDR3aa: ASSFGQSYNSPLH
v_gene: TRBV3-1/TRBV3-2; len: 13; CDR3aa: ASSPYDRVKDTQY
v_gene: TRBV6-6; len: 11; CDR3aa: ASRLREGETQY